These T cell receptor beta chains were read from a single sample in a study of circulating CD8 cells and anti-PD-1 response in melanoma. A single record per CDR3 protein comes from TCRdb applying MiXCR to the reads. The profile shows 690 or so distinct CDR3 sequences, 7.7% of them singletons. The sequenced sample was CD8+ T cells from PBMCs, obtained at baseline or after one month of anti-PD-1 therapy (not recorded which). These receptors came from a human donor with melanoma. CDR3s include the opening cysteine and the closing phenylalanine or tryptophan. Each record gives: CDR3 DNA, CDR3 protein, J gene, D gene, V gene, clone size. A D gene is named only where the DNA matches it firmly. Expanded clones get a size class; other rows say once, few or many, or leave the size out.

TGTGCCAGTAGTATCTGGGCAGGAGGCAATGAGCAGTTCTTC | CASSIWAGGNEQFF | TRBJ2-1 | - | TRBV19 | medium-sized
TGTGCCAGCAGCAATACTGGGGAGCAGTTCTTC | CASSNTGEQFF | TRBJ2-1 | - | TRBV11-2 | -
TGTGCCAGCAGTGAGGCAGGGAACACTGAAGCTTTCTTT | CASSEAGNTEAFF | TRBJ1-1 | - | TRBV6-4 | large
TGTGCCAGCAGTCTTTACCCGCTCCGGACTAGTAATTACAATGAGCAGTTCTTC | CASSLYPLRTSNYNEQFF | TRBJ2-1 | TRBD2 | TRBV2 | large
TGTGCCACCAGTGATACCCTAAAGGGCGGGGAGCTGTTTTTT | CATSDTLKGGELFF | TRBJ2-2 | - | TRBV24-1 | medium-sized
TGTGCCAGCAGTTTAAGTGGGGGGCAGACAGCTGCTAACTATGGCTACACCTTC | CASSLSGGQTAANYGYTF | TRBJ1-2 | - | TRBV27 | medium-sized
TGCAGCGTGATACTAGCGGATACATATACGCAGTATTTT | CSVILADTYTQYF | TRBJ2-3 | TRBD2 | TRBV29-1 | medium-sized
TGTGCCAGCAGTTACTCGCGAACCGAGCTGAACACTGAAGCTTTCTTT | CASSYSRTELNTEAFF | TRBJ1-1 | - | TRBV6-2/TRBV6-3 | large
TGCAGCGTTGATATTCCGGGGGAAGGCTACGAGCAGTACTTC | CSVDIPGEGYEQYF | TRBJ2-7 | - | TRBV29-1 | medium-sized
TGCGCCAGCAGTCAAACCCCCCGGGCAGGGGGCTTGTACAATGAGCAGTTCTTC | CASSQTPRAGGLYNEQFF | TRBJ2-1 | TRBD1 | TRBV23-1 | large
TGTGCCAGCAGCTTAACTGCGGGGGGGTCTGGAGAGCAGTACTTC | CASSLTAGGSGEQYF | TRBJ2-7 | TRBD2 | TRBV7-8 | medium-sized
TGTGCCAGCAGCCCGGGGATCACTGAAGCTTTCTTT | CASSPGITEAFF | TRBJ1-1 | - | TRBV16 | large
TGTGCCAGCAAGACATACGATGCAACTGAGCAGTTCTTC | CASKTYDATEQFF | TRBJ2-1 | - | TRBV2 | large
TGTGCCAGCAGCTTGGATGATTACGAGAACACTGAAGCTTTCTTT | CASSLDDYENTEAFF | TRBJ1-1 | - | TRBV5-5 | large
TGTGCCAGCAGCCTAATGTTGCCGTCGGCGGGAACCGAGCAGTACTTC | CASSLMLPSAGTEQYF | TRBJ2-7 | - | TRBV28 | medium-sized
TGTGCCAGCAGCTTAGGGAACAATGAGCAGTTCTTC | CASSLGNNEQFF | TRBJ2-1 | - | TRBV11-2 | medium-sized
TGTGCCAGCAGCCATCCCGAGGGAGTCGGCCCGAACACTGAAGCTTTCTTT | CASSHPEGVGPNTEAFF | TRBJ1-1 | - | TRBV4-2 | medium-sized
TGTGCCAGCAGTCAATGGAGAAGCGGGAGAGTCCTAGCCAAAAACATTCAGTACTTC | CASSQWRSGRVLAKNIQYF | TRBJ2-4 | TRBD2 | TRBV2 | large
TGTGCCACCGCCGGGGGGGTATTTCAGCCCCAGCATTTT | CATAGGVFQPQHF | TRBJ1-5 | - | TRBV24-1 | medium-sized
TGTGCCAGCGGTAACACCGGGGAGCTGTTTTTT | CASGNTGELFF | TRBJ2-2 | - | TRBV27 | medium-sized
TGTGCCAGCAGCGGCCGTCGAGATTTAGGAGAGACCCAGTACTTC | CASSGRRDLGETQYF | TRBJ2-5 | - | TRBV5-4 | -
TGTGCCAGCAGCCTACAGGGGGCTTACACTGAAGCTTTCTTC | CASSLQGAYTEAFF | TRBJ1-1 | TRBD1 | TRBV27 | large
TGTGCCAGTAGTACACTATTCGACAGGGCCTACTACGAGCAGTACTTC | CASSTLFDRAYYEQYF | TRBJ2-7 | TRBD1 | TRBV19 | medium-sized